What follows describes a single TCR beta chain. This entry comes from a study of blood T cell repertoires in COVID-19. Seattle's enrolled individuals joined amid active infection and were then monitored longitudinally. Authors' data handling: The authors estimated nucleated cell counts from reference gene primer amplification. Repertoires were generated with immunoSEQ multiplex PCR, while TCRdb's copy carries only in-frame clones and drops some. The V and J calls and the clone size are those of that table, but D and trimming were determined from the DNA. The sample includes about 500,000 clones, roughly 89% seen only once; the top ten take 7.5% to 9.5%. The V and J ends lost 0 bases and 3 bases, in that order; junction bases with no gene match: 7. Germline loops: CDR1 LGHDT, CDR2 YNNKEL (reference sequence). The CDR3 length is 16 residues.

The TCR was taken from a woman in her forties or fifties with COVID-19, enrolled during active disease. The sequencing sample was made of peripheral blood. The chain combines TRBV3-1 (or the pseudogene TRBV3-2) with TRBJ2-7; TRBD2 matches 8 bases. CDR3 loop: CASSQDRASGFYEQYF. CDR3 DNA sequence: TGTGCCAGCAGCCAAGATAGGGCTAGCGGGTTCTACGAGCAGTACTTC.